Below, one T cell receptor (beta chain) is given with its context. Its cognate antigen is unknown. This specimen belongs to a study of response to subunit inactivated influenza vaccine. Overall study findings and caveats: Authors suggested that a seasonal influenza vaccination recruits few new T cells each time.

Deletions cut 0 bases from V and 5 bases from J, with 16 bases between. The CDR3 contains 15 residues. The germline gives CDR1 DFQATT, CDR2 SNEGSKA (reference sequence). TCRdb reprocessed the RT-PCR reads with MiXCR, giving one entry per CDR3 protein. The sample holds about 700,000 distinct CDR3 sequences; 15% to 19% are singletons and the top ten take around a tenth. The chain has TRBV20-1 and TRBJ2-5; a possible D gene is TRBD2 (6 bases). Sequencing was performed on PBMCs from blood, taken approximately 12 days after vaccination. This TCR came from a man aged 45 to 65 who received an inactivated influenza vaccine. The DNA of the CDR3 is TGCAGTGCTAGAGATCGGGAGAGGCCGGGGGAGACCCAGTACTTC. Protein: CSARDRERPGETQYF.